Listed below are T cell receptor beta chains from one sample, sequenced in a study of molecular identifiers for immune sequencing clone quantification. Via MiXCR, TCRdb re-called the PCR reads, giving one row per CDR3 protein. This sample has over 600,000 distinct CDR3 sequences; roughly 21% occur once, and the top ten carry roughly 0.85%. Material for sequencing was naive CD8+ T cells from blood, with Jurkat cell RNA spiked in. The source is a human donor in good health. Some libraries in this study had Jurkat cell RNA spiked in. CDR3s include the opening cysteine and the closing phenylalanine or tryptophan. Fields, in order: D gene, V gene, J gene, clone size, CDR3 protein, CDR3 DNA. D genes are given only for firm matches. For some rows the clone size is stated as once, few or many, or as a class when expanded; others skip it.

D: NA; V: TRBV29-1; J: TRBJ1-1; size: many; CDR3: CSVTRERMNTEAFF; DNA: TGCAGCGTAACCCGGGAGAGGATGAACACTGAAGCTTTCTTT
D: TRBD1; V: TRBV12-3/TRBV12-4; J: TRBJ1-1; size: many; CDR3: CASSLRGQGAEAFF; DNA: TGTGCCAGCAGTTTAAGGGGACAGGGGGCTGAAGCTTTCTTT
D: NA; V: TRBV20-1; J: TRBJ2-7; size: many; CDR3: CSAPGYAYEQYF; DNA: TGCAGTGCTCCAGGGTATGCCTACGAGCAGTACTTC
D: NA; V: TRBV7-6; J: TRBJ2-2; size: NA; CDR3: CASSLVPGDRELFF; DNA: TGTGCCAGCAGCTTAGTTCCGGGAGACCGGGAGCTGTTTTTT
D: NA; V: TRBV19; J: TRBJ2-3; size: NA; CDR3: CASSPLTPQGADTQYF; DNA: TGTGCCAGTAGCCCCCTAACACCCCAGGGTGCAGATACGCAGTATTTT
D: NA; V: TRBV7-3; J: TRBJ2-6; size: many; CDR3: CASSLLGAGANVLTF; DNA: TGTGCCAGCAGCTTATTGGGGGCTGGGGCCAACGTCCTGACTTTC
D: NA; V: TRBV21-1; J: TRBJ1-1; size: many; CDR3: CASSPRRPTQNTEAFF; DNA: TGTGCCAGCAGCCCTCGCCGGCCAACTCAAAATACTGAAGCTTTCTTT
D: NA; V: TRBV2; J: TRBJ1-4; size: NA; CDR3: CASSERRVPQGATNEKLFF; DNA: TGTGCCAGCAGTGAACGGCGGGTCCCGCAAGGCGCAACTAATGAAAAACTGTTTTTT
D: NA; V: TRBV12-3/TRBV12-4; J: TRBJ1-5; size: many; CDR3: CASSYRQTNQPQHF; DNA: TGTGCCAGCAGTTATAGACAGACCAATCAGCCCCAGCATTTT
D: TRBD1; V: TRBV28; J: TRBJ1-2; size: few; CDR3: CASNQPGTESNYGYTF; DNA: TGTGCCAGCAATCAGCCAGGGACAGAATCCAACTATGGCTACACCTTC
D: TRBD1; V: TRBV2; J: TRBJ1-4; size: NA; CDR3: CTSSVLTGFSNEKLFF; DNA: TGTACCAGCAGTGTCCTGACAGGGTTTAGTAATGAAAAACTGTTTTTT
D: NA; V: TRBV5-1; J: TRBJ2-5; size: many; CDR3: CASSRTEYQETQYF; DNA: TGCGCCAGCAGCCGGACGGAGTACCAAGAGACCCAGTACTTC
D: TRBD2; V: TRBV18; J: TRBJ2-7; size: NA; CDR3: CASSPNSGGGQGSDEQYF; DNA: TGTGCCAGCTCACCAAATAGTGGCGGGGGGCAAGGATCCGACGAGCAGTACTTC
D: TRBD1; V: TRBV20-1; J: TRBJ2-7; size: few; CDR3: CSAPDREDEQYF; DNA: TGCAGTGCTCCGGACAGGGAGGACGAGCAGTACTTC
D: NA; V: TRBV12-3/TRBV12-4; J: TRBJ2-2; size: many; CDR3: CASSLQKVTYANTGELFF; DNA: TGTGCCAGCAGTTTACAAAAGGTGACCTACGCGAACACCGGGGAGCTGTTTTTT
D: NA; V: TRBV4-3; J: TRBJ2-7; size: few; CDR3: CASSQDGVGSTAYEQYF; DNA: TGCGCCAGCAGCCAAGATGGTGTCGGATCAACAGCCTACGAGCAGTACTTC
D: NA; V: TRBV15; J: TRBJ1-1; size: few; CDR3: CATSRAGASEAFF; DNA: TGTGCCACCAGCAGAGCCGGGGCTTCTGAAGCTTTCTTT
D: NA; V: TRBV6-2/TRBV6-3; J: TRBJ2-3; size: many; CDR3: CASSYVGADTQYF; DNA: TGTGCCAGCAGTTACGTCGGGGCAGATACGCAGTATTTT
D: NA; V: TRBV12-3/TRBV12-4; J: TRBJ2-6; size: many; CDR3: CASSFEDPVQTSGANVLTF; DNA: TGTGCCAGCAGTTTTGAAGACCCCGTGCAAACCTCTGGGGCCAACGTCCTGACTTTC
D: NA; V: TRBV30; J: TRBJ1-1; size: NA; CDR3: CARSVGGPEAFF; DNA: TGTGCCAGGAGTGTCGGGGGCCCTGAAGCTTTCTTT
D: NA; V: TRBV7-2; J: TRBJ2-3; size: many; CDR3: CASSLVTAGTDTQYF; DNA: TGTGCCAGCAGCTTAGTGACCGCCGGCACAGATACGCAGTATTTT
D: TRBD1; V: TRBV6-2/TRBV6-3; J: TRBJ1-5; size: many; CDR3: CASSYDGTGSSPQHF; DNA: TGTGCCAGCAGTTATGACGGGACAGGCTCCTCGCCCCAGCATTTT
D: NA; V: TRBV7-9; J: TRBJ1-2; size: few; CDR3: CASSLAGWFYGYTF; DNA: TGTGCCAGCAGCTTAGCCGGCTGGTTCTATGGCTACACCTTC
D: TRBD2; V: TRBV7-6; J: TRBJ2-3; size: many; CDR3: CASSLVVRGGSDTQYF; DNA: TGTGCCAGCAGCTTAGTGGTACGGGGGGGCTCAGATACGCAGTATTTT
D: TRBD2; V: TRBV25-1; J: TRBJ2-3; size: many; CDR3: CASSGASGGIYEDTQYF; DNA: TGTGCCAGCAGTGGTGCTAGCGGGGGGATCTATGAAGATACGCAGTATTTT
D: NA; V: TRBV27; J: TRBJ2-3; size: NA; CDR3: CPSNYTVWGTDTQYF; DNA: TGTCCCAGCAATTATACCGTTTGGGGCACAGATACGCAGTATTTT
D: NA; V: TRBV5-1; J: TRBJ1-6; size: many; CDR3: CASEPLNSPLHF; DNA: TGCGCCAGCGAGCCCCTGAATTCACCCCTCCACTTT
D: NA; V: TRBV14; J: TRBJ2-1; size: many; CDR3: CASSQARSSYNEQFF; DNA: TGTGCCAGCAGCCAAGCACGGAGCTCCTACAATGAGCAGTTCTTC
D: NA; V: TRBV11-2; J: TRBJ2-7; size: many; CDR3: CASSLDRDPRYYEQYF; DNA: TGTGCCAGCAGCCTAGACCGGGACCCCAGGTACTACGAGCAGTACTTC
D: NA; V: TRBV6-1; J: TRBJ1-1; size: many; CDR3: CASSLILVLPNTEAFF; DNA: TGTGCCAGCAGCCTGATACTGGTCCTCCCGAACACTGAAGCTTTCTTT
D: NA; V: TRBV12-5; J: TRBJ2-7; size: many; CDR3: CASGLGDGAYEQYF; DNA: TGTGCTAGTGGTTTAGGGGACGGAGCCTACGAGCAGTACTTC
D: NA; V: TRBV7-9; J: TRBJ2-2; size: NA; CDR3: CASSFPGTYPGGGNTGELFF; DNA: TGTGCCAGCAGCTTTCCCGGGACCTATCCTGGGGGTGGGAACACCGGGGAGCTGTTTTTT
D: NA; V: TRBV4-1; J: TRBJ2-7; size: few; CDR3: CASSQVSRAAYERYF; DNA: TGCGCCAGCAGCCAGGTCTCTAGGGCAGCCTACGAGCGGTACTTC
D: NA; V: TRBV6-5; J: TRBJ2-1; size: NA; CDR3: CASSPPRGSSYNEQFF; DNA: TGTGCCAGCAGTCCACCTAGGGGGAGCTCCTACAATGAGCAGTTCTTC
D: NA; V: TRBV20-1; J: TRBJ2-1; size: few; CDR3: CSARDPQTSSYNEQFF; DNA: TGCAGTGCTAGAGATCCCCAGACGAGCTCCTACAATGAGCAGTTCTTC
D: NA; V: TRBV19; J: TRBJ2-1; size: few; CDR3: CASREPEWANEQFF; DNA: TGTGCCAGTCGAGAGCCGGAATGGGCTAATGAGCAGTTCTTC
D: TRBD2; V: TRBV12-5; J: TRBJ2-3; size: many; CDR3: CASGLHGGAVTDTQYF; DNA: TGTGCTAGTGGTTTGCACGGGGGGGCCGTCACAGATACGCAGTATTTT
D: TRBD1; V: TRBV9; J: TRBJ2-7; size: many; CDR3: CASSVTGENYEQYF; DNA: TGTGCCAGCAGCGTAACAGGGGAGAACTACGAGCAGTACTTC
D: NA; V: TRBV7-2; J: TRBJ2-7; size: NA; CDR3: CASSLAIKGGVAYEQYF; DNA: TGTGCCAGCAGCTTAGCGATAAAGGGGGGGGTCGCCTACGAGCAGTACTTC
D: TRBD1; V: TRBV7-9; J: TRBJ2-2; size: NA; CDR3: CASLGPGQENTGELFF; DNA: TGTGCCAGCTTGGGACCGGGACAGGAGAACACCGGGGAGCTGTTTTTT
D: TRBD1; V: TRBV27; J: TRBJ2-7; size: many; CDR3: CASSAGQVVGEQYF; DNA: TGTGCCAGCAGTGCCGGACAGGTGGTGGGGGAGCAGTACTTC
D: NA; V: TRBV7-9; J: TRBJ1-1; size: many; CDR3: CASSPGWGADTEAFF; DNA: TGTGCCAGCAGCCCCGGTTGGGGGGCCGACACTGAAGCTTTCTTT
D: NA; V: TRBV9; J: TRBJ2-6; size: many; CDR3: CASSVMAYSGANVLTF; DNA: TGTGCCAGCAGCGTAATGGCTTACTCTGGGGCCAACGTCCTGACTTTC
D: NA; V: TRBV28; J: TRBJ2-7; size: many; CDR3: CASSLEITYEQYF; DNA: TGTGCCAGCAGTTTGGAGATTACCTACGAGCAGTACTTC
D: NA; V: TRBV5-1; J: TRBJ2-7; size: many; CDR3: CASSLAGSPYEQYF; DNA: TGCGCCAGCAGCTTGGCCGGCAGCCCCTACGAGCAGTACTTC
D: NA; V: TRBV12-3/TRBV12-4; J: TRBJ2-5; size: many; CDR3: CASRPTGTLQETQYF; DNA: TGTGCCAGCAGGCCTACCGGGACTCTGCAAGAGACCCAGTACTTC
D: NA; V: TRBV2; J: TRBJ2-2; size: many; CDR3: CASSEVRNTGELFF; DNA: TGTGCCAGCAGTGAGGTGCGAAACACCGGGGAGCTGTTTTTT
D: TRBD2; V: TRBV9; J: TRBJ2-7; size: many; CDR3: CASSVTPGLEYEQYF; DNA: TGTGCCAGCAGCGTCACCCCGGGACTAGAGTACGAGCAGTACTTC